These 15 T cell receptor beta chains share one sample of origin, sequenced in a study of cytomegalovirus exposure and HLA in healthy donors. Amplification used 60 Vbeta primers and 13 Jbeta primers. The repertoire was sequenced with immunoSEQ multiplex PCR; TCRdb's copy has only in-frame clones and lacks some. Of 95,000 to 150,000 clones listed, roughly 72% are singletons. Sequenced sample: PBMCs. The receptors were sampled from a man aged 40-49 years in good health and CMV-seropositive.

The V gene is TRBV10-2, the J gene TRBJ2-7, with D perhaps matching TRBD1 (6 bases). Trimming stripped 0 bases from V and 4 bases from J, with 10 bases between. Germline values: CDR1 WSHSY, CDR2 SAAADI. The CDR3 is made up of 14 amino acids. CDR3 in amino acids: CASSESGQIYEQYF. CDR3 nucleotide sequence: TGCGCCAGCAGTGAGTCAGGACAGATTTACGAGCAGTACTTC.

The V and J genes are TRBV29-1 and TRBJ1-1, with 8 nucleotides matching TRBD1. Trimming at V came to 6 bases and at J to 3 bases, leaving 6 bases not matched to a gene. Germline CDR1 SQVTM, CDR2 ANQGSEA. This CDR3 is 13 amino acids long. CDR3 coding DNA: TGCAGCGTACGACAGGGGTGGGACACTGAAGCTTTCTTT. It is translated as CSVRQGWDTEAFF. The complete variable domain, with remaining parts taken from reference TRBV29-1 and TRBJ1-1, reads SAVISQKPSRDICQRGTSLTIQCQVDSQVTMMFWYRQQPGQSLTLIATANQGSEATYESGFVIDKFPISRPNLTFSTLTVSNMSPEDSSIYLCSVRQGWDTEAFFGQGTRLTVV.

The chain uses TRBV5-1 and TRBJ2-4; 8 bases are shared with TRBD2. The CDR3 loop spans 16 amino acids. Germline assignment: CDR1 SGHRS and CDR2 YFSETQ. V dropped 0 bases and J dropped 5; count of bases not matched to a gene: 7. CDR3 residues: CASSLVRSGRENIQYF. The CDR3 DNA sequence: TGCGCCAGCAGCTTGGTTAGGAGCGGGAGAGAAAACATTCAGTACTTC.

V usage is TRBV25-1 and J usage is TRBJ2-7, with D unclear. The CDR3 consists of 11 residues. Germline CDR1 reads MGHDK; CDR2 reads SYGVNS. V gave up 6 bases and J gave up 3 bases, with 6 bases separating them. CDR3 residues: CASSYGYEQYF. The DNA of the CDR3 is TGTGCCAGCAGCTACGGCTACGAGCAGTACTTC.

The J gene is TRBJ1-1, the V gene TRBV6-1; D is perhaps TRBD1 (5 bases). This CDR3 has 13 amino acids. The V end was cut by 2 bases, the J end by 11 bases, with 15 bases between. The germline V gene encodes CDR1 MNHNS and CDR2 SASEGT. CDR3 in DNA: TGTGCCAGCAGTGAAAGGCAGGCCGGGGGGGCTTTCTTT. It codes for CASSERQAGGAFF.

The genes are TRBV29-1 and TRBJ2-2, with D tentatively TRBD2 (5 bases). Looked up from germline, CDR1 is SQVTM and CDR2 is ANQGSEA. The CDR3 loop spans 13 amino acids. The V end was cut by 6 bases, the J end by 1 base, with 9 bases between. CDR3 in DNA: TGCAGCGTCCGGGGAATGAACACCGGGGAGCTGTTTTTT. It is translated as CSVRGMNTGELFF.

This chain uses TRBV21-1 with TRBJ1-5; the DNA was not used to check the table's D call, TRBD1. TRBV21-1 counts as a pseudogene. This CDR3 has 16 residues. The DNA of the CDR3 is TGTGCCAGCAGCAAGGGGGACGGACAGGCCAATCAGCCCCAGCATTTT. Encoded protein: CASSKGDGQANQPQHF.

The gene calls are TRBV25-1 and TRBJ1-5; D ambiguous. The CDR3 runs to 13 residues. With 5 bases removed from V and 5 bases from J, the gap between germline ends came to 10 bases. Per germline, CDR1 MGHDK and CDR2 SYGVNS. CDR3 sequence: CASSRGGYQPQHF. In nucleotides, the CDR3 is TGTGCCAGCAGTAGAGGAGGGTATCAGCCCCAGCATTTT.

This chain connects TRBV11-2 to TRBJ1-1; D may be TRBD1 (5 bases). The CDR3 sequence is 13 residues long. Between the trimmed V and J ends, which lost 5 bases and 8 bases, there was a span of 15 bases. Germline lookup yields CDR1 SGHAT and CDR2 FQNNGV. Here the CDR3 reads CASSPPGRVEAFF. CDR3 DNA sequence: TGTGCCAGCAGCCCCCCGGGCAGGGTAGAAGCTTTCTTT. Drawing the rest from reference TRBV11-2 and TRBJ1-1, the complete variable domain is EAGVAQSPRYKIIEKRQSVAFWCNPISGHATLYWYQQILGQGPKLLIQFQNNGVVDDSQLPKDRFSAERLKGVDSTLKIQPAKLEDSAVYLCASSPPGRVEAFFGQGTRLTVV.

The rearrangement joins TRBV2 to TRBJ2-5, with D hard to call. V lost 4 bases and J lost 6, with 12 bases in between. CDR3 length: 13 residues. Germline CDR1 SNHLY, CDR2 FYNNEI. The DNA of the CDR3 is TGTGCCAGCAGTGGGGCCCGACGGCAGACCCAGTACTTC. Translation gives CASSGARRQTQYF.

The V and J genes are TRBV11-2 and TRBJ2-3, with D uncertain. The germline V and J ends were trimmed by 5 bases and 8 bases, with 11 bases remaining between them. Germline values: CDR1 SGHAT, CDR2 FQNNGV. The CDR3 runs to 12 residues. CDR3 bases: TGTGCCAGCAGCACGTGGGCTCCTACGCAGTATTTT. Its protein is CASSTWAPTQYF. Combining the CDR3 with reference TRBV11-2 and TRBJ2-3 gives the whole variable domain EAGVAQSPRYKIIEKRQSVAFWCNPISGHATLYWYQQILGQGPKLLIQFQNNGVVDDSQLPKDRFSAERLKGVDSTLKIQPAKLEDSAVYLCASSTWAPTQYFGPGTRLTVL.

The chain carries TRBV4-3 and TRBJ2-7, with TRBD1 matching 9 bases. Trimming at V came to 1 base and at J to 7 bases, leaving 11 bases not matched to a gene. The CDR3 loop spans 16 amino acids. The germline V gene encodes CDR1 LGHNA and CDR2 YSLEER. The CDR3 region is CASSQGTGTGIGEQYF. The CDR3 nucleotides are TGCGCCAGCAGCCAAGGCACCGGGACAGGGATTGGAGAGCAGTACTTC.

The chain employs TRBV27 and TRBJ2-5; 10 nucleotides line up with TRBD1. Germline-derived CDR1 and CDR2 are MNHEY and SMNVEV (reference sequence). V lost 0 bases and J lost 11; bases outside the gene matches: 6. The CDR3 length is 14 residues. This chain's CDR3 is CASSLSGDRGKQYF. CDR3 nucleotide sequence: TGTGCCAGCAGTTTATCGGGGGACAGGGGCAAACAGTACTTC.

This chain links TRBV6-1 with TRBJ2-1; 8 bases agree with TRBD2. With V trimmed by 1 base and J by 7 bases, 6 bases remained unmatched. This CDR3 comprises 15 residues. Germline V gene data show CDR1 as MNHNS and CDR2 as SASEGT. CDR3 sequence reads: CASSEVRGAGNEQFF. DNA for the CDR3: TGTGCCAGCAGTGAAGTGCGGGGGGCGGGTAATGAGCAGTTCTTC.

In its sample, this clone was seen once. The chain joins TRBV27 to TRBJ2-1; D perhaps matches TRBD2 (6 bases). The germline CDR1 and CDR2 sequences are MNHEY and SMNVEV (reference sequence). This CDR3 is built from 18 residues. The ends were cut back, 10 bases at V and 9 bases at J, with 34 bases in the middle. The CDR3, as DNA: TGTGCCACCTACTCCACAGGCCCCCACCGGGGGTTCAGAGGTGAGCAGTTCTTC. Translation gives CATYSTGPHRGFRGEQFF.